What follows describes a single T cell receptor beta chain. Its specificity is not known. This record comes from a study of T-cell memory formation after mild COVID-19. The study, taken as a whole, reports: There were some responding clones in pre-infection memory, which suggested that cross-reactive memory had joined.

V lost 2 bases to trimming and J lost 7 bases; unmatched junction nucleotides: 6. The CDR3 has 14 amino acids. Germline V CDR1 and CDR2: GTSNPN, SVGIG (reference sequence). Constant-segment primers and 5'RACE yielded cDNA libraries for TCR alpha and TCR beta, each carrying sample barcodes and UMIs. From the 5' RACE reads, TCRdb called clonotypes with MiXCR, one entry per CDR3 protein. This table holds more than 250,000 distinct CDR3 sequences, roughly 17% found once. This chain joins TRBV30 and TRBJ2-2; 8 positions agree with TRBD2. The TCR was taken from a man between 18 and 35 years old who had mild COVID-19 (a few samples of this study predate the infection). Cell type and time point are not known. Material for sequencing was PBMCs or a T cell subset sorted from them (not recorded which). In DNA, the CDR3 is TGTGCCTGGAGTTTTGGTAGCGGGGACGGGGAGCTGTTTTTT. Translation gives CAWSFGSGDGELFF.